The present TCR beta chain was sequenced within a study of T-cell reconstitution after alpha-beta-depleted transplantation in children. V was pared by 3 bases and J by 3 bases, with 9 bases between. The length of the CDR3 is 13 residues. From germline, CDR1 is MDHEN and CDR2 SYDVKM. Preparation of the TCRbeta library was carried out with unique molecular identifiers. TCRdb redid the calling of the PCR reads with MiXCR, one entry per CDR3 protein. Of about 610,000 distinct CDR3 sequences in the sample, under 12% were seen once. This clonotype originated in a human donor who donated a stem cell graft to a child with acute myeloid leukemia. The source was PBMCs from the stem cell graft donor, collected from the stem cell graft. The V call is TRBV28, the J call TRBJ2-7, with D possibly being TRBD1 or TRBD2 (5 bases each). Here the CDR3 DNA reads TGTGCCAGCAGTTTGCAGGGAGACTACGAGCAGTACTTC. It is translated as CASSLQGDYEQYF.